Detailed here is one T cell receptor beta chain. This sample is drawn from a study of T cell changes during pregnancy in multiple sclerosis. Assay used: immunoSEQ multiplex PCR; TCRdb lists only in-frame clones, some missing. This table has tens of thousands of clones, around 93% appearing once. Looked up from germline, CDR1 is GTSNPN and CDR2 is SVGIG (reference sequence). The CDR3 runs 14 residues. The V segment lost 2 bases and the J segment 12 bases; nucleotides outside the gene matches: 8. Sample: peripheral blood, taken after pregnancy. The source of this sequence is a female donor in good health, enrolled as a control in a pregnancy study. The chain employs TRBV30 and TRBJ1-6, with 9 bases that match TRBD1. CDR3 nucleotides: TGTGCCTGGAGTAGGGGACAGGGAAAAGGACCCCTCCACTTT. Encoded protein: CAWSRGQGKGPLHF.